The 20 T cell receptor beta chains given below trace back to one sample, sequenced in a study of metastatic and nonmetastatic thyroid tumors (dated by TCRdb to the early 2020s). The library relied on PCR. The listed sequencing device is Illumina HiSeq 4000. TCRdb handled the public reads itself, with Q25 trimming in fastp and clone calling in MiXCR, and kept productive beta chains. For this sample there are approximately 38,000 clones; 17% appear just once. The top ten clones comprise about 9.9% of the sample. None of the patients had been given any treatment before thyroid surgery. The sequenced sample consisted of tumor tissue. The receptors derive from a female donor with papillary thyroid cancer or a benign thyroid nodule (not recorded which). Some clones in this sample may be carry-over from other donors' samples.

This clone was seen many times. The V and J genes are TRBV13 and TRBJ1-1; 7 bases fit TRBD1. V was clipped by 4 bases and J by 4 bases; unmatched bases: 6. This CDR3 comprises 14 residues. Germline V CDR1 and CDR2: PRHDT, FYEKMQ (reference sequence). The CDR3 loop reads CASSSRQGSTEAFF. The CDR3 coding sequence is TGTGCCAGCAGCTCTCGACAGGGTAGCACTGAAGCTTTCTTT.

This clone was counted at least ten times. DNA of the CDR3: TGTGCCAGCACGGGAGGGATCAATGAGCAGTTCTTC. Its protein is CASTGGINEQFF. This rearrangement joins TRBV6-1 to TRBJ2-1, with TRBD2 matching over 8 bases. This CDR3 has 12 amino acids. V shed 7 bases, J shed 6 bases, and the junction held 2 bases outside the gene matches. Germline V gives CDR1 MNHNS, CDR2 SASEGT.

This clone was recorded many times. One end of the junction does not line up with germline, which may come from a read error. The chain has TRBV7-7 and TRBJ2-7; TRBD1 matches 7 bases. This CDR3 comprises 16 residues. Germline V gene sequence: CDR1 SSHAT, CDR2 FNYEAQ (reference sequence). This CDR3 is CASSLVGPGQLSEQYF. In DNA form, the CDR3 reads TGTGCTAGCAGCTTAGTAGGTCCGGGACAGCTTAGCGAGCAGTACTTC.

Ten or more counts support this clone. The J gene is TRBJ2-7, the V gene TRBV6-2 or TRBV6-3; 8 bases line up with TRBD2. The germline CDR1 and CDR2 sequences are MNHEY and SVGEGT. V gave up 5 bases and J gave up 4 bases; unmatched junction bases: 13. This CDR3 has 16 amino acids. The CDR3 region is CASSTPRTGGPYEQYF. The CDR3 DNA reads TGTGCCAGCAGTACCCCTAGAACGGGAGGGCCGTACGAGCAGTACTTC.

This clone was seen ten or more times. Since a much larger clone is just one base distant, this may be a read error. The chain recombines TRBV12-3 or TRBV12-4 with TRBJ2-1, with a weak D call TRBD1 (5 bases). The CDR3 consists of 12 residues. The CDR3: CAGSRRGNEQFF. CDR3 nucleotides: TGTGCCGGCAGCCGTAGGGGTAATGAGCAGTTCTTC.

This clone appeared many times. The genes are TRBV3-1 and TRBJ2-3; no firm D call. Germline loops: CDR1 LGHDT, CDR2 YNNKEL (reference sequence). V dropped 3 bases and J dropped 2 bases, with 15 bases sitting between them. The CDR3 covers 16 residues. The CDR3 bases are TGTGCCAGCAGCCAGGAGCCCCAGGTGACCACAGATACGCAGTATTTT. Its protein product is CASSQEPQVTTDTQYF.

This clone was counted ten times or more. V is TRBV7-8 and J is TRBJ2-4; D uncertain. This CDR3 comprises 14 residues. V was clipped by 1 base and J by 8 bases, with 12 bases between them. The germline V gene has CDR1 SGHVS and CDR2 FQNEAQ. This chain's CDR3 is CASSLVRRRDIQYF. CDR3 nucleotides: TGTGCCAGCAGCTTAGTGCGCAGACGGGACATTCAGTACTTC.

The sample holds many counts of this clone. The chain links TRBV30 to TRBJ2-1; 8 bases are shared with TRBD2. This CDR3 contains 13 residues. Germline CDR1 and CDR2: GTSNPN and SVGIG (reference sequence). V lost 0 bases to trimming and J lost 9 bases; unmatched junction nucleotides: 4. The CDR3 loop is CAWSVNSGIEQFF. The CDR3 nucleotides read TGTGCCTGGAGTGTGAATAGCGGGATTGAGCAGTTCTTC.

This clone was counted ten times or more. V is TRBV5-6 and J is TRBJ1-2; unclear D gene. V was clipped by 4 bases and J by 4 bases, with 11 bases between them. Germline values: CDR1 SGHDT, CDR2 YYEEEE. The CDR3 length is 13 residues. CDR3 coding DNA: TGTGCCAGCAGCGTGGGAGGTAGCTATGGCTACACCTTC. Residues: CASSVGGSYGYTF.

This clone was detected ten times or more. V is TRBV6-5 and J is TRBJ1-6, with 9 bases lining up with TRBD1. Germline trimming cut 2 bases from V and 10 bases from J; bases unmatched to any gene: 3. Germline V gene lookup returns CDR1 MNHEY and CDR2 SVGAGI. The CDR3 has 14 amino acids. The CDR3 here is CASSYRTGDSPLHF. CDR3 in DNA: TGTGCCAGCAGTTACCGGACAGGGGACTCACCCCTCCACTTT.

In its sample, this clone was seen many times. CDR3 bases: TGCGCCAGCAGCCAAGAGGGGAGGGTACCCTCAACTTTGCCCACTTACAATGAGCAGTTCTTC. Encoded protein: CASSQEGRVPSTLPTYNEQFF. The chain uses TRBV4-1 and TRBJ2-1, with 7 nucleotides matching TRBD2. The ends lost 0 bases at V and 4 bases at J; junction bases unmatched: 21. The CDR3 runs to 21 residues. Germline V CDR1 and CDR2: MGHRA, YSYEKL.

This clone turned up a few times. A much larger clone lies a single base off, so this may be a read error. The CDR3 DNA sequence: TGTGCCTCGAGAGTCACAGGTTTCTATGGCTACACCTTC. Translation: CASRVTGFYGYTF. The rearrangement uses TRBV10-3 and TRBJ1-2, with D possibly matching TRBD1 (5 bases). Per germline, CDR1 ENHRY and CDR2 SYGVKD. V gave up 11 bases and J gave up 4 bases, with 17 bases separating them. The CDR3 runs 13 residues.

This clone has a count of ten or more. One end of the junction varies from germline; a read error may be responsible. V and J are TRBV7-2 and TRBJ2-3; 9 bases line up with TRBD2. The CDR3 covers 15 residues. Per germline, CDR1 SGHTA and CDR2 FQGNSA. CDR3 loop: CASSTLAGRTDAQYF. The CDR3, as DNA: TGTGCCAGCAGCACGCTAGCGGGGCGCACAGATGCGCAGTATTTT.

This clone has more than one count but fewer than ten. CDR3 nucleotide sequence: TGTGCCAGCAGGGGTCGACAGGGCGGCGAGCAGTACTTC. It codes for CASRGRQGGEQYF. This chain joins TRBV12-3 or TRBV12-4 and TRBJ2-7; TRBD1 agrees at 7 bases. Germline trimming cut 6 bases from V and 6 bases from J; bases unmatched to any gene: 8. The CDR3 covers 13 residues.

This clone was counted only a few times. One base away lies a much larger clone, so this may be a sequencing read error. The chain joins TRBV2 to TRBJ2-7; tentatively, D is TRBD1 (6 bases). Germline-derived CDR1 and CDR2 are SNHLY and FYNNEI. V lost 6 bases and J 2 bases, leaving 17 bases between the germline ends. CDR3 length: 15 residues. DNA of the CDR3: TGTGCCAGCAGACGGGACATGGACCTCCCCTACGAGCAGTACTTC. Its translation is CASRRDMDLPYEQYF.

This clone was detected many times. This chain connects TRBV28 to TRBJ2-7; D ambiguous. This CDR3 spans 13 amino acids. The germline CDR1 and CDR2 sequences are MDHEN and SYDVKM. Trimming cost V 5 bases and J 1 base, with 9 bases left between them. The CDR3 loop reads CASSPYESYEQYF. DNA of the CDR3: TGTGCCAGCAGTCCGTATGAGTCCTACGAGCAGTACTTC.

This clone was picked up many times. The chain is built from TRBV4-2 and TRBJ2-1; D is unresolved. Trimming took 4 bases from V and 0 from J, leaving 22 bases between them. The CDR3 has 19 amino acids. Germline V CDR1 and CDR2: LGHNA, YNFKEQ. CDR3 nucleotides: TGTGCCAGCAGCCCCCGGCAGGTGGCAATCGGTCGCTCCTACAATGAGCAGTTCTTC. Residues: CASSPRQVAIGRSYNEQFF.

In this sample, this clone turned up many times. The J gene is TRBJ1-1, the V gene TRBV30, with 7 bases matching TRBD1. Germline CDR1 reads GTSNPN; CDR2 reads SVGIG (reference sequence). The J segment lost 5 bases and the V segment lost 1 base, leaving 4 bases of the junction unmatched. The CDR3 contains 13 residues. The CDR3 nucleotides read TGTGCCTGGAGTGCGGCAGGGGGGACTGAAGCTTTCTTT. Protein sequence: CAWSAAGGTEAFF.

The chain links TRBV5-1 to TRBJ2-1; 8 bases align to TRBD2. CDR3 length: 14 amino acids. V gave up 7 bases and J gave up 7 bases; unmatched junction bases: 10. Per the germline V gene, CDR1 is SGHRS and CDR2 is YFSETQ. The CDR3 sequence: CASGRGLAYNEQFF. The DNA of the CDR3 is TGCGCCAGCGGCAGAGGACTAGCTTATAATGAGCAGTTCTTC.

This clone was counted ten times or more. The CDR3 DNA reads TGCAGTGCTACGGACAGTTCTTGGGGGGAGCAGTACTTC. The encoded protein is CSATDSSWGEQYF. This chain joins TRBV20-1 and TRBJ2-7; tentatively, D is TRBD1 (6 bases). The CDR3 sequence is 13 residues long. Between the trimmed V and J ends, which lost 4 bases and 7 bases, there was a span of 17 bases. Germline CDR1 reads DFQATT; CDR2 reads SNEGSKA (reference sequence).